The 27 T cell receptor beta chains below come from one sample, sequenced in a study of cytomegalovirus exposure and HLA in healthy donors. Libraries were prepared by immunoSEQ multiplex PCR; TCRdb keeps only in-frame clonotypes and omits some of them. This table holds fewer than 75,000 clones, about 95% found once. Sequencing was carried out using PBMCs. These receptors came from a man aged 18 to 29 in good health and CMV-seronegative.

The chain is built from TRBV9 and TRBJ1-5; D is possibly TRBD1 (5 bases). Germline assignment: CDR1 SGDLS and CDR2 YYNGEE. The CDR3 is made up of 15 amino acids. The V and J ends lost 4 bases and 1 base respectively, with 12 bases between them. The CDR3 DNA follows: TGTGCCAGCAGCCCCGGGGGGAGGAGCAATCAGCCCCAGCATTTT. It codes for CASSPGGRSNQPQHF.

This clone was observed once. This sequence joins TRBV15 and TRBJ2-2, with 8 bases lining up with TRBD1. CDR1 LNHNV and CDR2 YYDKDF come from the germline V gene (reference sequence). The CDR3 runs 18 residues. V trimming: 4 bases; J trimming: 0 bases; junction bases outside the gene matches: 10. The CDR3 sequence is CATSTLGRQGPNTGELFF. In nucleotides, the CDR3 is TGTGCCACCAGCACCCTAGGAAGACAGGGGCCGAACACCGGGGAGCTGTTTTTT.

This clone appeared a single time. The gene calls are TRBV30 and TRBJ2-5; D might be TRBD2 (6 bases). CDR1 and CDR2 (germline): GTSNPN, SVGIG (reference sequence). CDR3 length: 12 amino acids. V lost 4 bases, J lost 4 bases, and 10 bases lay in between. CDR3 DNA sequence: TGTGCCTGGATACGGGGAGGAGAGACCCAGTACTTC. Its translation is CAWIRGGETQYF.

The chain uses TRBV19 and TRBJ1-1, with D unclear. Germline V gives CDR1 LNHDA, CDR2 SQIVND (reference sequence). Trimming cost V 3 bases and J 1 base, with 6 bases left between them. This CDR3 spans 13 amino acids. CDR3 in DNA: TGTGCCAGTAGTATGACAAGGAACACTGAAGCTTTCTTT. This gives the protein CASSMTRNTEAFF.

The CDR3: CASSLSPSGYQNIQYF. The CDR3 coding sequence is TGTGCCAGCAGTTTATCGCCTAGCGGTTACCAAAACATTCAGTACTTC. The chain recombines TRBV27 with TRBJ2-4, with TRBD2 matching 7 bases. The V segment lost 0 bases and the J segment 5 bases; nucleotides outside the gene matches: 7. This CDR3 spans 16 amino acids. Germline V gene sequence: CDR1 MNHEY, CDR2 SMNVEV (reference sequence).

V is TRBV4-1 and J is TRBJ2-7; D is uncertain. V was shortened by 1 base and J by 6 bases, with 10 bases between the two germline ends. This CDR3 contains 13 residues. The germline V gene encodes CDR1 MGHRA and CDR2 YSYEKL. CDR3 bases: TGCGCCAGCAGCCAAGGGGCTCCCTCCGAGCAGTACTTC. It is translated as CASSQGAPSEQYF.

This chain links TRBV2 with TRBJ1-2, with 7 bases aligning to TRBD1. J gave up 5 bases and V 3 bases, and 6 bases lay outside the gene matches. Germline CDR1 reads SNHLY; CDR2 reads FYNNEI. This CDR3 contains 14 residues. DNA of the CDR3: TGTGCCAGCAGTGACCTAAGGGGGCTGTATGGCTACACCTTC. Its translation is CASSDLRGLYGYTF.

The V gene is TRBV18, the J gene TRBJ1-1; D gene uncertain. The CDR3 is 12 residues long. CDR1 and CDR2 from the germline V gene are KGHSH and LQKENI. The V end lost 3 bases, the J end lost 4 bases, and 6 bases lay between the germline ends. CDR3 region: CASSPVLTEAFF. The CDR3 region has the DNA TGTGCCAGCTCACCCGTACTCACTGAAGCTTTCTTT.

V gene TRBV4-2 combines with J gene TRBJ1-5, with TRBD1 identical over 8 bases. V lost 1 base and J lost 6; bases outside the gene matches: 5. The germline CDR1 and CDR2 sequences are LGHNA and YNFKEQ. This CDR3 region has 15 residues. The CDR3 loop reads CASSQGDRGGQPQHF. CDR3 nucleotides: TGTGCCAGCAGCCAAGGCGACAGGGGCGGTCAGCCCCAGCATTTT.

This clone was counted once. CDR3 DNA: TGCGCCAGCACCCTAGAGGGCGATTCACCCCTCCACTTT. Its protein product is CASTLEGDSPLHF. The chain recombines TRBV10-1 with TRBJ1-6; D remains unclear. Between the trimmed V and J ends, which lost 7 bases and 8 bases, there was a span of 12 bases. Germline lookup yields CDR1 WNHNN and CDR2 SYGVQD (reference sequence). The CDR3 spans 13 residues.

The chain has TRBV9 and TRBJ1-3, with TRBD1 matching over 10 bases. This CDR3 spans 17 amino acids. The trim removed 4 bases at V and 2 bases at J, leaving 9 bases unmatched. Germline-derived CDR1 and CDR2 are SGDLS and YYNGEE. The CDR3 loop reads CASSPRQGAVAGNTIYF. In DNA, the CDR3 is TGTGCCAGCAGCCCGCGACAGGGGGCTGTCGCTGGAAACACCATATATTTT.

The chain uses TRBV28 and TRBJ1-1, with 9 bases identical to TRBD1. The CDR3 extends over 14 amino acids. V trimming: 1 base; J trimming: 8 bases; junction bases outside the gene matches: 5. Germline values: CDR1 MDHEN, CDR2 SYDVKM. As DNA, the CDR3 is TGTGCCAGCAGTTTATTTCGGGACAGGGTCGAAGCTTTCTTT. Protein: CASSLFRDRVEAFF.

The chain employs TRBV27 and TRBJ1-2; D is perhaps TRBD1 (5 bases). From germline, CDR1 is MNHEY and CDR2 SMNVEV (reference sequence). There are 15 residues in the CDR3. The V and J ends lost 0 bases and 0 bases respectively, with 8 bases between them. The CDR3 reads CASSLSRQPNYGYTF. DNA of the CDR3: TGTGCCAGCAGTTTATCTAGACAGCCTAACTATGGCTACACCTTC.

The gene calls are TRBV7-9 and TRBJ2-6, with 9 bases matching TRBD1. The CDR3 totals 18 residues. Germline trimming cut 1 base from V and 4 bases from J; bases unmatched to any gene: 8. Germline CDR1 reads SEHNR; CDR2 reads FQNEAQ (reference sequence). The CDR3 DNA reads as TGTGCCAGCAGCTTAGTAGGGACAGGGACAGCAGGGGCCAACGTCCTGACTTTC. As protein: CASSLVGTGTAGANVLTF.

J is TRBJ2-7 and V is TRBV6-5; TRBD2 might be the D (6 bases). V was trimmed by 8 bases and J by 0 bases, leaving 8 bases between them. The CDR3 covers 12 residues. Germline V lookup: CDR1 MNHEY, CDR2 SVGAGI. CDR3 sequence (DNA): TGTGCCAGCGGGGACTCCTCCTACGAGCAGTACTTC. Protein product: CASGDSSYEQYF.

The chain combines TRBV19 with TRBJ2-7; 11 bases are shared with TRBD1. V shed 3 bases, J shed 3 bases, and the junction held 4 bases outside the gene matches. This CDR3 is built from 15 residues. Per germline, CDR1 LNHDA and CDR2 SQIVND (reference sequence). The CDR3: CASSIRDRGNYEQYF. CDR3 nucleotide sequence: TGTGCCAGTAGTATTCGGGACAGGGGGAACTACGAGCAGTACTTC.

V and J are TRBV27 and TRBJ2-1; TRBD1 might be the D (5 bases). The CDR3 runs to 14 residues. V shed 6 bases and J shed 4 bases, with 13 bases lying between them. CDR1 and CDR2 from the germline V gene are MNHEY and SMNVEV (reference sequence). This CDR3 is CASRTATVYNEQFF. The DNA of the CDR3 is TGTGCCAGCAGGACAGCTACGGTTTACAATGAGCAGTTCTTC.

The chain links TRBV9 to TRBJ2-3, with 9 bases fitting TRBD2. Germline CDR1 and CDR2: SGDLS and YYNGEE. The CDR3 sequence is 16 residues long. V shed 1 base and J 1 base; nucleotides not matched to a gene: 4. DNA of the CDR3: TGTGCCAGCAGCGTATTGGCGGGGGGGGGCACAGATACGCAGTATTTT. The encoded protein is CASSVLAGGGTDTQYF.

The chain has TRBV5-1 and TRBJ1-2; 7 bases match TRBD1. This CDR3 comprises 16 residues. The V gene end was trimmed by 0 bases and the J gene end by 2 bases; junction bases not matched to a gene: 7. Germline CDR1 reads SGHRS; CDR2 reads YFSETQ. The DNA of the CDR3 is TGCGCCAGCAGCTTGGGGCGACAGGGAAGGAACTATGGCTACACCTTC. It specifies CASSLGRQGRNYGYTF.

This rearrangement joins TRBV27 to TRBJ2-5; TRBD1 agrees at 8 bases. Germline CDR1 and CDR2: MNHEY and SMNVEV (reference sequence). The junction had 3 bases not matched to a gene; V was cut back by 2 bases and J by 7 bases. This CDR3 comprises 13 residues. In DNA, the CDR3 is TGTGCCAGCAGTTTAGTTACAGGGGGGACCCAGTACTTC. It is translated as CASSLVTGGTQYF.

This chain links TRBV7-8 with TRBJ2-1; TRBD1 might be the D (7 bases). The CDR3 is 16 residues long. With 4 bases removed from V and 2 bases from J, the gap between germline ends came to 15 bases. Germline-derived CDR1 and CDR2 are SGHVS and FQNEAQ. DNA for the CDR3: TGTGCCAGCAGCTACCTGGACAGGAGGGCCTACAATGAGCAGTTCTTC. This encodes CASSYLDRRAYNEQFF.

As DNA, the CDR3 is TGTGCCAGCAGCTCTAGTGGTTACGGGACCCAGTACTTC. Residues: CASSSSGYGTQYF. This chain links TRBV11-2 with TRBJ2-5, with D uncertain. Looked up from germline, CDR1 is SGHAT and CDR2 is FQNNGV. V lost 4 bases, J lost 7 bases, and 13 bases lay in between. The CDR3 sequence is 13 residues long.

The chain joins TRBV29-1 to TRBJ1-2; D ambiguous. Trimming cost V 5 bases and J 4 bases, with 14 bases left between them. In germline, CDR1 is SQVTM, CDR2 ANQGSEA. The CDR3 has 13 residues. The CDR3 sequence: CSVKLESVYGYTF. In DNA, the CDR3 is TGCAGCGTTAAACTTGAATCGGTCTATGGCTACACCTTC.

This sequence joins TRBV19 and TRBJ2-1; weak D call: TRBD1 (6 bases). V lost 2 bases and J lost 1, with 15 bases in between. The CDR3 extends over 17 amino acids. Germline V gene lookup returns CDR1 LNHDA and CDR2 SQIVND (reference sequence). CDR3 coding DNA: TGTGCCAGTAGTATATGGGGTGGCAGGGGATCCTACAATGAGCAGTTCTTC. This encodes CASSIWGGRGSYNEQFF.

For the CDR3, the DNA is TGTGCCAGCAGCTTAGTTACCGGGACAGGGAACAATGAGCAGTTCTTC. Encoded protein: CASSLVTGTGNNEQFF. The J gene is TRBJ2-1, the V gene TRBV7-6; the match to TRBD1 covers 9 bases. There are 16 residues in the CDR3. Germline CDR1 SGHVS, CDR2 FNYEAQ. Trimming at V came to 1 base and at J to 5 bases, leaving 6 bases not matched to a gene.

The genes are TRBV10-3 and TRBJ2-3, with 10 bases identical to TRBD1. This CDR3 contains 15 residues. Losses at the gene ends were 3 bases for V and 3 bases for J; bases not matched to a gene: 3. Germline CDR1 and CDR2: ENHRY and SYGVKD. CDR3 residues: CAISDPGQGTDTQYF. CDR3 sequence (DNA): TGTGCCATCAGTGATCCGGGACAGGGGACAGATACGCAGTATTTT.

This chain links TRBV7-2 with TRBJ2-7; D uncertain. The V gene lost 5 bases and the J gene lost 3 bases, with 20 bases spanning the gap. Per germline, CDR1 SGHTA and CDR2 FQGNSA. This CDR3 has 16 residues. The DNA for the CDR3 is TGTGCCAGCAGCCGTCCTATGGATGGAGCCTTCTACGAGCAGTACTTC. This gives the protein CASSRPMDGAFYEQYF. Combining the CDR3 with reference TRBV7-2 and TRBJ2-7 gives the whole variable domain GAGVSQSPSNKVTEKGKDVELRCDPISGHTALYWYRQSLGQGLEFLIYFQGNSAPDKSGLPSDRFSAERTGGSVSTLTIQRTQQEDSAVYLCASSRPMDGAFYEQYFGPGTRLTVT.